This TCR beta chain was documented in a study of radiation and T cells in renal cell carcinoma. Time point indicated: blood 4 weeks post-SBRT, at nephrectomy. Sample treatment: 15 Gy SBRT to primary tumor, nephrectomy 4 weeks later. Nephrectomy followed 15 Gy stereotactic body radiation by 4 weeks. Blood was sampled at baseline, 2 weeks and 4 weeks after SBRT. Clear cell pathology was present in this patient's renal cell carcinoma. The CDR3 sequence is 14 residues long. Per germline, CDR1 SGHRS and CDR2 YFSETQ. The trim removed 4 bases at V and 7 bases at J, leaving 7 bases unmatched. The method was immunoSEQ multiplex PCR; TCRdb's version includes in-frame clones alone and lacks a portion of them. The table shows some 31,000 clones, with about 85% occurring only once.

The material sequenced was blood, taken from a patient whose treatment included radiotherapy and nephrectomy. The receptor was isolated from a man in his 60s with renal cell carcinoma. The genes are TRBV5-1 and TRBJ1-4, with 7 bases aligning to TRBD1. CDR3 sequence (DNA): TGCGCCAGCAGCGTTGGGGCAGGGGGTGAAAAACTGTTTTTT. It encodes CASSVGAGGEKLFF.